This T cell receptor (beta chain) was obtained from a study of blood T cell repertoires in COVID-19. Background on the study: The cDNA or gDNA used as material had been derived from T cells, B-cell-depleted T cells, or PBMCs.

This CDR3 contains 16 residues. V lost 5 bases to trimming and J lost 5 bases; unmatched junction nucleotides: 14. Germline V gene data show CDR1 as SNHLY and CDR2 as FYNNEI. This table comes from immunoSEQ multiplex PCR, and its TCRdb copy is limited to in-frame clones, with some not included. Of 300,000 to 400,000 clones listed, 88% are singletons. The receptor's source is a woman aged 30 to 39 with acute COVID-19. The chain combines TRBV2 with TRBJ1-1; 7 nucleotides align to TRBD1. Sequences were obtained from PBMCs or T cells enriched from blood (not recorded which). The CDR3 DNA reads TGTGCCAGCAGTATAGACAGGGACGGTAGGAGGACTGAAGCTTTCTTT. Its translation is CASSIDRDGRRTEAFF.